Shown below are 15 T cell receptor beta chains from a single sample sequenced in a study of a mutant IDH1 vaccine in newly diagnosed glioma. Sequencing used immunoSEQ multiplex PCR; TCRdb keeps in-frame clones, though not all of them. The table includes about 56,000 clones, less than 80% detected once. These TCRs' antigens remain unknown. Time point of the sample: week 47, end of study. Doses consisted of 300 ug of mutant IDH1 20-mer peptide each, paired with topical imiquimod. This specimen consisted of PBMCs, obtained from a glioma patient whose treatment included an IDH1 peptide vaccine. These TCRs come from a man aged 45 to 65 with glioma.

The chain uses TRBV29-1 and TRBJ1-1; D gene uncertain. This CDR3 comprises 14 residues. V lost 5 bases to trimming and J lost 1 base, with 14 bases between them. CDR1 SQVTM and CDR2 ANQGSEA come from the germline V gene. CDR3 amino acids: CSVQYLSQNTEAFF. CDR3 nucleotide sequence: TGCAGCGTTCAATACCTCTCTCAGAACACTGAAGCTTTCTTT.

The chain uses TRBV29-1 and TRBJ2-5; D is unresolved. Trimming took 7 bases from V and 2 from J, leaving 14 bases between them. CDR3 length: 13 residues. CDR1 SQVTM and CDR2 ANQGSEA come from the germline V gene. In DNA, the CDR3 is TGCAGCGCCCAGAGCCGCCCTCAAGAGACCCAGTACTTC. Protein sequence: CSAQSRPQETQYF.

This chain joins TRBV6-5 and TRBJ2-7; 9 nucleotides align to TRBD2. Germline trimming cut 2 bases from V and 4 bases from J; bases unmatched to any gene: 6. CDR1 MNHEY and CDR2 SVGAGI come from the germline V gene. The CDR3 covers 15 residues. In nucleotides, the CDR3 is TGTGCCAGCAGTTACCGGCGGGGGGGCCAATACGAGCAGTACTTC. Its translation is CASSYRRGGQYEQYF.

This clone is medium-sized in the sample. The chain couples TRBV4-1 to TRBJ1-5; the match to TRBD1 covers 8 bases. Germline CDR1 reads MGHRA; CDR2 reads YSYEKL. CDR3 length: 16 amino acids. J was trimmed by 4 bases and V by 4 bases; bases with no gene match: 9. The CDR3 bases are TGCGCCAGCAGCCCCGACCCGACAGGGGAAAATCAGCCCCAGCATTTT. Translating it yields CASSPDPTGENQPQHF.

This clone has only a few counts. This sequence joins TRBV30 and TRBJ1-1; 9 nucleotides agree with TRBD1. The CDR3 spans 15 residues. Per the germline V gene, CDR1 is GTSNPN and CDR2 is SVGIG (reference sequence). With 3 bases clipped from V and 2 bases from J, the junction kept 7 bases outside the gene matches. CDR3 nucleotides: TGTGCCTGGAGGGGGAAGGGACAGGGAAACACTGAAGCTTTCTTT. This sequence encodes CAWRGKGQGNTEAFF.

V is TRBV7-9 and J is TRBJ1-2; 8 positions agree with TRBD1. Trimming at V came to 5 bases and at J to 4 bases, leaving 9 bases not matched to a gene. The CDR3 has 15 residues. Germline loops: CDR1 SEHNR, CDR2 FQNEAQ (reference sequence). DNA of the CDR3: TGTGCCAGCAGCAAAGCGACAGGGGTGGGCTATGGCTACACCTTC. Protein product: CASSKATGVGYGYTF.

The gene calls are TRBV9 and TRBJ1-4, with unresolved D. V dropped 0 bases and J dropped 7 bases, with 13 bases sitting between them. Germline V lookup: CDR1 SGDLS, CDR2 YYNGEE. The length of the CDR3 is 15 residues. CDR3 residues: CASSVGAALGEKLFF. The CDR3 DNA reads TGTGCCAGCAGCGTAGGCGCAGCCTTGGGTGAAAAACTGTTTTTT.

The V and J genes are TRBV6-1 and TRBJ2-2, with D hard to call. Germline-derived CDR1 and CDR2 are MNHNS and SASEGT. V was trimmed by 0 bases and J by 8 bases, leaving 13 bases between them. CDR3 length equals 15 residues. The CDR3 DNA sequence: TGTGCCAGCAGTGAAGCGCATCGTGGATGGGGGGAGCTGTTTTTT. Its translation is CASSEAHRGWGELFF.

The rearrangement links TRBV4-3 to TRBJ2-1, with no clear D. Trimming removed 4 bases from V and 9 bases from J, with 16 bases in between. Germline CDR1 LGHNA, CDR2 YSLEER. The length of the CDR3 is 14 residues. CDR3 in amino acids: CASSLTSVGIEQFF. CDR3 DNA: TGCGCCAGCAGCCTCACGAGTGTCGGCATTGAGCAGTTCTTC.

This chain uses TRBV7-3 with TRBJ1-2; 10 bases agree with TRBD1. CDR1 is SGHTA, CDR2 FQGTGA, per germline. The CDR3 covers 15 residues. V gave up 2 bases and J gave up 6 bases; unmatched junction bases: 6. The CDR3 DNA reads TGTGCCAGCAGCTTATCCCGGGACAGGGGTGATGGCTACACCTTC. It specifies CASSLSRDRGDGYTF.

As DNA, the CDR3 is TGTGCCAGCAGCCAACAGGGCCTCCAAGAGACCCAGTACTTC. Residues: CASSQQGLQETQYF. This chain uses TRBV13 with TRBJ2-5; tentative D call: TRBD1 (6 bases). V was cut by 5 bases and J by 1 base, with 11 bases left in between. Germline V gene data show CDR1 as PRHDT and CDR2 as FYEKMQ (reference sequence). This CDR3 spans 14 amino acids.

This clone was counted a few times. The chain is built from TRBV30 and TRBJ1-2, with a possible D match to TRBD1 (5 bases). Germline CDR1 is GTSNPN and CDR2 is SVGIG (reference sequence). This CDR3 has 14 residues. V gave up 2 bases and J gave up 8 bases, with 18 bases separating them. In DNA, the CDR3 is TGTGCCTGGAGTCCGGGACGCCGTGTCGGCGGCTACACCTTC. This translates into CAWSPGRRVGGYTF. Variable domain in full (rest from reference TRBV30 and TRBJ1-2): SQTIHQWPATLVQPVGSPLSLECTVEGTSNPNLYWYRQAAGRGLQLLFYSVGIGQISSEVPQNLSASRPQDRQFILSSKKLLLSDSGFYLCAWSPGRRVGGYTFGSGTRLTVV.

The gene calls are TRBV19 and TRBJ1-5; the match to TRBD1 covers 9 bases. CDR1 and CDR2 (germline): LNHDA, SQIVND (reference sequence). V lost 7 bases, J lost 0 bases, and 13 bases stayed unmatched. The CDR3 covers 18 residues. In DNA form, the CDR3 reads TGTGCCAGTACCACGACAGGGGGGGTCGGCTATAGCAATCAGCCCCAGCATTTT. It translates to CASTTTGGVGYSNQPQHF.

There are a few counts of this clone. The chain has TRBV5-1 and TRBJ1-1; TRBD1 might be the D (5 bases). V lost 0 bases to trimming and J lost 0 bases, with 9 bases between them. The germline V gene encodes CDR1 SGHRS and CDR2 YFSETQ. This CDR3 is built from 15 residues. The CDR3 loop reads CASSLDGAMNTEAFF. For the CDR3, the DNA is TGCGCCAGCAGCTTGGACGGGGCGATGAACACTGAAGCTTTCTTT.

The J gene is TRBJ1-2, the V gene TRBV5-6, with a weak D call TRBD1 (5 bases). The V end was cut by 4 bases, the J end by 0 bases, with 13 bases between. The CDR3 extends over 15 amino acids. Germline-derived CDR1 and CDR2 are SGHDT and YYEEEE. CDR3 amino acids: CASSRRGGTNYGYTF. The CDR3 DNA reads TGTGCCAGCAGCCGCCGGGGGGGGACTAACTATGGCTACACCTTC.